This T cell receptor (beta chain) derives from a study of blood T cell repertoires in COVID-19. About the study: Sites in the United States, Italy and Spain provided acute and convalescent COVID-19 samples. T cells, B-cell-depleted T cells, or PBMCs supplied cDNA or gDNA.

V was shortened by 4 bases and J by 6 bases, with 13 bases between the two germline ends. The germline CDR1 and CDR2 sequences are KGHSY and FQNENV. The CDR3 has 15 amino acids. In the study's own analysis: Researchers report that nucleated cell counts were estimated from reference gene primer amplification. The assay was immunoSEQ multiplex PCR, and TCRdb's table has in-frame clones only and misses some. The V and J calls and the clone size are those of that table, but D and trimming were determined from the DNA. The data show about 98,000 clones, about 91% seen once. Sequencing was performed on peripheral blood. This TCR was recovered from a man aged 18 to 29 with acute or convalescent COVID-19. The chain employs TRBV16 and TRBJ1-6; D remains ambiguous. CDR3 loop: CASSPHSGSNSPLHF. CDR3 coding DNA: TGTGCCAGCAGCCCCCATTCGGGTAGTAATTCACCCCTCCACTTT. Using reference TRBV16 and TRBJ1-6 for the parts outside the CDR3, the full variable domain is GEEVAQTPKHLVRGEGQKAKLYCAPIKGHSYVFWYQQVLKNEFKFLISFQNENVFDETGMPKERFSAKCLPNSPCSLEIQATKLEDSAVYFCASSPHSGSNSPLHFGNGTRLTVT.